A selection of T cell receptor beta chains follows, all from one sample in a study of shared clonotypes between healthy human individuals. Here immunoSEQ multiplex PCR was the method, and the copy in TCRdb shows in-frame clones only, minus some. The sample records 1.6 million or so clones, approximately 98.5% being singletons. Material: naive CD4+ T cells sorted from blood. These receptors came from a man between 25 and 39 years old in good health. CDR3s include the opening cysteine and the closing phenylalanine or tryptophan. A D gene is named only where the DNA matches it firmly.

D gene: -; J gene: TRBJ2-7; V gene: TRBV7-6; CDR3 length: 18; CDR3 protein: CASSLEDFRTALSYEQYF; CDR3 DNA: TGTGCCAGCAGCTTAGAGGATTTTAGGACAGCACTCTCCTACGAGCAGTACTTC
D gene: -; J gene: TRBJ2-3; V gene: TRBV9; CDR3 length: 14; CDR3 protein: CASSPDPSTDTQYF; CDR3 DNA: TGTGCCAGCAGCCCGGACCCTAGCACAGATACGCAGTATTTT
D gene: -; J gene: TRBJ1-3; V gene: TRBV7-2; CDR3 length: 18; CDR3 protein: CASSLFGSGTSSGNTIYF; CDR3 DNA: TGTGCCAGCAGCTTATTCGGGTCTGGGACCAGCTCTGGAAACACCATATATTTT
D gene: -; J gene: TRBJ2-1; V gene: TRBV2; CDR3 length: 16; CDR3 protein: CASSLLSGVNYNEQFF; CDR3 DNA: TGTGCCAGCAGTCTACTCAGTGGAGTTAACTACAATGAGCAGTTCTTC
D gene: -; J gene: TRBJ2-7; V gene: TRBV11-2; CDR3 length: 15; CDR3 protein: CASSPGTLSPLEQYF; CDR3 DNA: TGTGCCAGCAGCCCTGGGACGTTAAGTCCCCTTGAGCAGTACTTC
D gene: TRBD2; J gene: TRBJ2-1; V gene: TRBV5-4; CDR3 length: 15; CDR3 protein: CASSLAGRRGDEQFF; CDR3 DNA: TGTGCCAGCAGCTTAGCGGGGAGGAGGGGTGATGAGCAGTTCTTC
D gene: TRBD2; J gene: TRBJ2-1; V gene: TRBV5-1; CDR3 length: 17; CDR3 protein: CASSLASKREGPNEQFF; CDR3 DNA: TGCGCCAGCAGCTTGGCCTCTAAGCGGGAGGGCCCCAATGAGCAGTTCTTC
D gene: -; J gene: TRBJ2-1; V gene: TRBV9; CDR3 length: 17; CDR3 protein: CASSVAPHMSSYNEQFF; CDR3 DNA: TGTGCCAGCAGCGTAGCTCCCCACATGAGCTCCTACAATGAGCAGTTCTTC
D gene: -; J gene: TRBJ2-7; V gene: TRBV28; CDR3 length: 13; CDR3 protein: CASSFNRVGEQYF; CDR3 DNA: TGTGCCAGCAGTTTCAACAGGGTGGGGGAGCAGTACTTC
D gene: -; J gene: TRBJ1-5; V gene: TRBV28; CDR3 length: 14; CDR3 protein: CASTTAPRNQPQHF; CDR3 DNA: TGTGCCAGCACTACCGCACCACGAAATCAGCCCCAGCATTTT